Shown below are 12 T cell receptor beta chains from a single sample sequenced in a study of T cell responses to AZD1222 COVID-19 vaccine. TCRdb's copy holds only in-frame clones and misses some; the assay was immunoSEQ multiplex PCR. Among about 88,000 clones listed, around 90% were seen once. This specimen was peripheral blood, taken 28 days after the second AZD1222 dose. The origin of the receptors is an adult who received the AZD1222 COVID-19 vaccine.

The chain couples TRBV5-1 to TRBJ2-7; D call uncertain. CDR3 length: 14 residues. V was shortened by 1 base and J by 2 bases, with 10 bases between the two germline ends. Germline V gene sequence: CDR1 SGHRS, CDR2 YFSETQ. CDR3 sequence reads: CASSLSPGPYEQYF. CDR3 nucleotides: TGCGCCAGCAGCTTGAGTCCGGGCCCCTACGAGCAGTACTTC.

The V call is TRBV6-5, the J call TRBJ1-2; 8 nucleotides agree with TRBD1. V dropped 5 bases and J dropped 10; count of bases not matched to a gene: 15. Germline V lookup: CDR1 MNHEY, CDR2 SVGAGI. The CDR3 is 15 residues long. CDR3 sequence reads: CASSPRAGTGTAYTF. The CDR3 coding sequence is TGTGCCAGCAGTCCCCGGGCCGGGACAGGAACCGCCTACACCTTC.

The chain links TRBV18 to TRBJ1-3; no clear D. With 0 bases removed from V and 0 bases from J, the gap between germline ends came to 9 bases. The CDR3 runs 16 residues. Germline-derived CDR1 and CDR2 are KGHSH and LQKENI. In nucleotides, the CDR3 is TGTGCCAGCTCACCACCGGCAGGATACTCTGGAAACACCATATATTTT. It is translated as CASSPPAGYSGNTIYF. The full variable domain, with the rest looked up from reference TRBV18 and TRBJ1-3, is NAGVMQNPRHLVRRRGQEARLRCSPMKGHSHVYWYRQLPEEGLKFMVYLQKENIIDESGMPKERFSAEFPKEGPSILRIQQVVRGDSAAYFCASSPPAGYSGNTIYFGEGSWLTVV.

CDR3 DNA sequence: TGTGCCAGCAGCTTGGCCCCAATACAGGCCGGGCTAAACACTGAAGCTTTCTTT. This encodes CASSLAPIQAGLNTEAFF. The chain links TRBV5-6 to TRBJ1-1; maybe TRBD1 (5 bases). This CDR3 is 18 amino acids long. Germline V lookup: CDR1 SGHDT, CDR2 YYEEEE. Trimming pared 0 bases from V and 2 bases from J, leaving 20 bases between.

This chain links TRBV5-1 with TRBJ2-7; the D is unclear. The germline V gene has CDR1 SGHRS and CDR2 YFSETQ. This CDR3 region has 16 residues. Trimming left V 3 bases short and J 0 bases short, with 16 bases between. CDR3 DNA sequence: TGCGCCAGCAGCTCAACACCGGATCAAAACTCCTACGAGCAGTACTTC. This translates into CASSSTPDQNSYEQYF.

The rearrangement links TRBV7-6 to TRBJ2-1, with D perhaps being TRBD1 or TRBD2 (7 bases each). The CDR3 is made up of 16 amino acids. CDR1 is SGHVS and CDR2 is FNYEAQ in the germline V gene. V was pared by 5 bases and J by 10 bases, with 24 bases between. The CDR3 bases are TGTGCCAGCAGCCTCCTATCCGGGACAGCGGGGTTGGAGCAGTTCTTC. It translates to CASSLLSGTAGLEQFF.

The V and J genes are TRBV3-1 (or the pseudogene TRBV3-2) and TRBJ1-6; no clear D. Germline V gene lookup returns CDR1 LGHDT and CDR2 YNNKEL (reference sequence). V shed 0 bases and J shed 10 bases, with 10 bases lying between them. The CDR3 sequence is 14 residues long. CDR3 nucleotide sequence: TGTGCCAGCAGCCAAGAGGGCAGTATATCACCCCTCCACTTT. It yields the protein CASSQEGSISPLHF.

V usage is TRBV3-1 (or the pseudogene TRBV3-2) and J usage is TRBJ2-7; D is unresolved. CDR3 size: 11 residues. CDR1 is LGHDT and CDR2 is YNNKEL in the germline V gene (reference sequence). The ends were cut back, 1 base at V and 9 bases at J, with 7 bases in the middle. The CDR3 nucleotides read TGTGCCAGCAGCCAAGGGGCAGGGCAGTACTTC. Protein sequence: CASSQGAGQYF.

V usage is TRBV12-2 and J usage is TRBJ2-2. TRBV12-2 is a recognized pseudogene. The CDR3 contains 17 residues. The CDR3 loop reads CASRPQEDSSGAGELFF. In DNA form, the CDR3 reads TGTGCAAGTCGCCCCCAGGAAGACTCATCTGGGGCCGGGGAGCTGTTTTTT.

This chain joins TRBV20-1 and TRBJ2-7; D perhaps matches TRBD2 (5 bases). Germline V gene data show CDR1 as DFQATT and CDR2 as SNEGSKA (reference sequence). The CDR3 covers 11 residues. With 5 bases removed from V and 2 bases from J, the gap between germline ends came to 7 bases. The CDR3 spells CSAAGPYEQYF. The CDR3 nucleotides are TGCAGTGCTGCGGGTCCCTACGAGCAGTACTTC.

The J gene is TRBJ2-5, the V gene TRBV15; TRBD1 is a possible D gene (7 bases). The CDR3 is 14 amino acids. The germline V gene has CDR1 LNHNV and CDR2 YYDKDF (reference sequence). V lost 5 bases to trimming and J lost 5 bases, with 15 bases between them. The CDR3 nucleotides read TGTGCCACCAGCTCCCAGGGGGGCCCCGAGACCCAGTACTTC. This codes for CATSSQGGPETQYF.

The rearrangement joins TRBV5-1 to TRBJ2-1; 7 nucleotides line up with TRBD1. With V trimmed by 3 bases and J by 2 bases, 5 bases remained unmatched. Germline values: CDR1 SGHRS, CDR2 YFSETQ. The CDR3 contains 15 residues. CDR3 sequence reads: CASSWQGEAYNEQFF. DNA of the CDR3: TGCGCCAGCAGCTGGCAGGGGGAAGCCTACAATGAGCAGTTCTTC. The full variable domain, in which reference TRBV5-1 and TRBJ2-1 provide the parts outside the CDR3, is KAGVTQTPRYLIKTRGQQVTLSCSPISGHRSVSWYQQTPGQGLQFLFEYFSETQRNKGNFPGRFSGRQFSNSRSEMNVSTLELGDSALYLCASSWQGEAYNEQFFGPGTRLTVL.